There are many counts of the clone carrying this T cell receptor (beta chain). Its antigen is not known. This sample was included in a study of T cells in Graves' hyperthyroidism and ophthalmopathy. About the research overall: Peripheral blood draws took place at initial diagnosis, ahead of any treatment. Study results and limitations: Clonotypes that were expanded in thyroid above 0.001 mostly appeared in blood too. With a median lead of around 6.7 months before onset, the model predicted ophthalmopathy.

There are 14 residues in the CDR3. Germline V CDR1 and CDR2: DFQATT, SNEGSKA (reference sequence). The V end lost 0 bases, the J end lost 5 bases, and 14 bases lay between the germline ends. Amplified TCR beta CDR3 regions derived from RNA transcripts. The TCR CDR3 was amplified in a first-round RT-PCR using the HTBI primer set. From the multiplex PCR reads, TCRdb called clonotypes with MiXCR, one entry per CDR3 protein. Counted here are nearly 250,000 distinct CDR3 sequences, approximately 25% occurring once; the ten biggest clones make up around 40%. The authors obtained PBMCs from roughly 10 ml of fresh peripheral blood.

V gene TRBV20-1 combines with J gene TRBJ2-7, with D perhaps TRBD1 or TRBD2 (5 bases each). The sequenced material came from blood. This TCR derives from a woman between 40 and 50 years old with Graves' ophthalmopathy. The CDR3 region has the DNA TGCAGTGCTAGAGATGCACTGGGGCGGGACGAGCAGTACTTC. As protein: CSARDALGRDEQYF.